This TCR beta chain was profiled in a study of blood T cells in healthy people across ages. Findings and caveats of the study: Age advanced and TCR beta diversity per million T cells fell, roughly linearly. More naive CD4+ cells and higher diversity marked long-lived donors relative to aged donors.

Regarding this clonotype: Its cognate antigen is unknown.

A sample-barcoded 5' primer and a J-beta primer mix were used in a second PCR of roughly 7 to 11 cycles. One entry per CDR3 protein, called by TCRdb with MiXCR from the 5' RACE reads. The sample lists around 400,000 distinct CDR3 sequences, about 52% occurring once. The sequenced sample was blood. The receptor's source is a man between 60 and 75 years old in good health.

The CDR3 coding sequence is TGCGCCAGCAGCCAAAACATCCCGGGACAGCAAAACAATGAGCAGTTCTTC. Its protein product is CASSQNIPGQQNNEQFF. J is TRBJ2-1 and V is TRBV4-3; TRBD1 aligns across 7 bases. This CDR3 is built from 17 residues. Germline V gives CDR1 LGHNA, CDR2 YSLEER. V lost 2 bases and J lost 5; bases outside the gene matches: 12.